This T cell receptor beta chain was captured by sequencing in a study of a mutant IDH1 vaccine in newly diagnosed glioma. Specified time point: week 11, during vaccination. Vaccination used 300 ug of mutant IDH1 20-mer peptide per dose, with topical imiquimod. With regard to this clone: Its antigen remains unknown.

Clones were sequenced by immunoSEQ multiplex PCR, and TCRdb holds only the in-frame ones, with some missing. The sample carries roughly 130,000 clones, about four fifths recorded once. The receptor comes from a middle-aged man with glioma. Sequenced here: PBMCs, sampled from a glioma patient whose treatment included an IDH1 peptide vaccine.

The CDR3 loop reads CASSLEPGLAGESETQYF. Written as DNA, the CDR3 is TGCGCCAGCAGCTTGGAACCGGGACTAGCGGGAGAATCGGAGACCCAGTACTTC. The chain links TRBV5-1 to TRBJ2-5; TRBD2 aligns across 14 bases. J gave up 5 bases and V 0 bases, and 9 bases lay outside the gene matches. CDR1 SGHRS and CDR2 YFSETQ come from the germline V gene. CDR3 length: 18 residues.